This T cell receptor (beta chain) was captured in a study of T-cell memory formation after mild COVID-19. Whole-study findings and limits: Second-wave clones that peaked on day 37 lacked confirmed SARS-CoV-2 specificity. There was a balanced CD4/CD8 profile in clones contracting day 15 to 85, and later expanders leaned CD4+.

This CDR3 has 16 residues. CDR1 is LGHNA and CDR2 is YSLEER in the germline V gene. Germline trimming cut 1 base from V and 5 bases from J; bases unmatched to any gene: 8. There are many counts of this clonotype. The target antigen is unknown. TCRdb re-called the 5' RACE reads with MiXCR, one entry per CDR3 protein. The sample holds about 250,000 distinct CDR3 sequences, approximately 19% seen once. Sequenced: PBMCs or a T cell subset sorted from them (not recorded which). J is TRBJ2-3 and V is TRBV4-3, with 8 nucleotides matching TRBD1. The sequence derives from a young man who had mild COVID-19 (a few samples of this study predate the infection). Cell type and time point are not known. In DNA, the CDR3 is TGCGCCAGCAGCCAAGGACACGGCAGGGGGCAAGATACGCAGTATTTT. Translated: CASSQGHGRGQDTQYF.